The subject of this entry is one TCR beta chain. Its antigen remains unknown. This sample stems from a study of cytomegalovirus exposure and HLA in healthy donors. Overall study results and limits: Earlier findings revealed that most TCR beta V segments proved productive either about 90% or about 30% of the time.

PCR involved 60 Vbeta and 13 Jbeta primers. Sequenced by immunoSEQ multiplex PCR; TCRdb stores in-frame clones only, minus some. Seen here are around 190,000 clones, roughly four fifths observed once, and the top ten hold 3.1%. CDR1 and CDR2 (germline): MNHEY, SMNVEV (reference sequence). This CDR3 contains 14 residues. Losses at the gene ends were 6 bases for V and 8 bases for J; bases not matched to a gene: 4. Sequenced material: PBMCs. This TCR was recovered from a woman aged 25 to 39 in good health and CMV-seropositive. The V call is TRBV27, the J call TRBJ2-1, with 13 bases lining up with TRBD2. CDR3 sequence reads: CASRGLAGAYEQFF. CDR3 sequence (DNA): TGTGCCAGCAGAGGACTAGCGGGAGCCTATGAGCAGTTCTTC.